The 6 T cell receptor beta chains given below trace back to one sample, sequenced in a study of cytomegalovirus exposure and HLA in healthy donors. PCR primers comprised 60 Vbeta and 13 Jbeta primers. The assay was immunoSEQ multiplex PCR, and TCRdb's table has in-frame clones only and misses some. Among about 200,000 clones listed, 80% to 90% were seen once. The sample taken for sequencing was PBMCs. The receptors derive from a man younger than 45 in good health and CMV-seronegative.

V usage is TRBV15 and J usage is TRBJ2-3; possibly TRBD1 for D (6 bases). Trimming pared 5 bases from V and 1 base from J, leaving 10 bases between. This CDR3 contains 14 residues. Germline assignment: CDR1 LNHNV and CDR2 YYDKDF (reference sequence). The CDR3: CATSWGRGTDTQYF. The CDR3 DNA follows: TGTGCCACCAGCTGGGGGCGGGGCACAGATACGCAGTATTTT.

This chain links TRBV19 with TRBJ1-1; 9 nucleotides match TRBD1. The trim removed 7 bases at V and 6 bases at J, leaving 6 bases unmatched. The germline V gene has CDR1 LNHDA and CDR2 SQIVND (reference sequence). The CDR3 covers 13 residues. The CDR3 reads CASTEDRGAEAFF. In DNA, the CDR3 is TGTGCCAGTACTGAAGACAGGGGGGCTGAAGCTTTCTTT.

J is TRBJ1-6 and V is TRBV27; D unresolved. This CDR3 has 14 amino acids. Germline-derived CDR1 and CDR2 are MNHEY and SMNVEV (reference sequence). Trimming removed 3 bases from V and 7 bases from J, with 10 bases in between. CDR3 amino acids: CASSFGVPNSPLHF. DNA of the CDR3: TGTGCCAGCAGTTTTGGAGTCCCCAATTCACCCCTCCACTTT.

The chain uses TRBV7-9 and TRBJ1-3; D may be TRBD1 (6 bases). CDR3 size: 14 residues. The V gene's germline CDR1 is SEHNR and CDR2 FQNEAQ (reference sequence). Trimming cost V 5 bases and J 4 bases, with 12 bases left between them. The CDR3 sequence is CASSRQTGGNTIYF. The CDR3 DNA sequence: TGTGCCAGCAGCCGCCAGACAGGAGGAAACACCATATATTTT.

With respect to this clone: The same CDR3 can be traced to other DNA sequences in this sample. This chain uses TRBV7-2 with TRBJ1-1; TRBD1 agrees at 7 bases. Germline-derived CDR1 and CDR2 are SGHTA and FQGNSA. V lost 5 bases to trimming and J lost 1 base; unmatched junction nucleotides: 4. The CDR3 spans 14 residues. CDR3 sequence (DNA): TGTGCCAGCAGCCCCCGACAGGGGAACACTGAAGCTTTCTTT. This encodes CASSPRQGNTEAFF.

The chain has TRBV28 and TRBJ2-3; 8 bases fit TRBD2. The V gene's germline CDR1 is MDHEN and CDR2 SYDVKM. The CDR3 totals 19 residues. The ends lost 7 bases at V and 4 bases at J; junction bases unmatched: 22. CDR3 sequence reads: CASNFVGDPGLGGADTQYF. The DNA of the CDR3 is TGTGCCAGCAACTTCGTGGGGGATCCGGGACTAGGCGGCGCAGATACGCAGTATTTT.